The next 7 T cell receptor beta chains were all read from a single sample in a study of T cell changes during pregnancy in multiple sclerosis. The method was immunoSEQ multiplex PCR; TCRdb's version includes in-frame clones alone and lacks a portion of them. The table has under 40,000 clones, about 90% seen once. The source was CD8+ T cells from peripheral blood mononuclear cells, collected before pregnancy. These receptors were taken from a female donor with multiple sclerosis, enrolled in a pregnancy study.

V is TRBV4-1 and J is TRBJ2-2, with TRBD1 identical over 12 bases. Unmatched junction bases numbered 8, after V lost 0 bases and J lost 3 bases. Germline loops: CDR1 MGHRA, CDR2 YSYEKL. This CDR3 comprises 19 residues. The CDR3 DNA reads as TGCGCCAGCAGCCAAGATGGGACAGGGGGCCGGGTGTACACCGGGGAGCTGTTTTTT. Translated, it gives CASSQDGTGGRVYTGELFF.

The chain carries TRBV27 and TRBJ1-6; TRBD1 is a possible D gene (5 bases). Germline values: CDR1 MNHEY, CDR2 SMNVEV (reference sequence). This CDR3 comprises 14 residues. The V and J ends lost 5 bases and 8 bases respectively, with 13 bases between them. Written as DNA, the CDR3 is TGTGCCAGCAGTCCCTCAGGGATCGATTCACCCCTCCACTTT. It translates to CASSPSGIDSPLHF.

The chain has TRBV4-2 and TRBJ2-7; the D is unclear. The germline CDR1 and CDR2 sequences are LGHNA and YNFKEQ. The V gene lost 0 bases and the J gene lost 5 bases, with 11 bases spanning the gap. The length of the CDR3 is 14 residues. This CDR3 reads CASSQERVFDEQYF. As DNA, the CDR3 is TGTGCCAGCAGCCAAGAAAGAGTCTTCGACGAGCAGTACTTC.

The chain couples TRBV7-9 to TRBJ2-1; perhaps TRBD2 as D (5 bases). In germline, CDR1 is SEHNR, CDR2 FQNEAQ (reference sequence). The CDR3 has 16 amino acids. V shed 4 bases and J shed 6 bases, with 19 bases lying between them. CDR3 DNA: TGTGCCAGCAGCTCCCCGGGGTCTCCCGCTTCCAATGAGCAGTTCTTC. It encodes CASSSPGSPASNEQFF.

This clone was picked up one time. This chain uses TRBV10-3 with TRBJ1-1; TRBD1 aligns across 7 bases. The CDR3 totals 14 residues. With V trimmed by 4 bases and J by 2 bases, 4 bases remained unmatched. The V gene's germline CDR1 is ENHRY and CDR2 SYGVKD. CDR3 coding DNA: TGTGCCATCAGTGGAAGACAGGGTAACACTGAAGCTTTCTTT. Residues: CAISGRQGNTEAFF.

This chain joins TRBV2 and TRBJ1-2, with no clear D. The CDR3 is 11 amino acids. Germline V CDR1 and CDR2: SNHLY, FYNNEI. The V end lost 7 bases, the J end lost 8 bases, and 11 bases lay between the germline ends. DNA for the CDR3: TGTGCCAGCACCCTAGCCGGAGGCTACACCTTC. Amino acid sequence: CASTLAGGYTF. The whole variable domain, filled in from reference TRBV2 and TRBJ1-2, reads EPEVTQTPSHQVTQMGQEVILRCVPISNHLYFYWYRQILGQKVEFLVSFYNNEISEKSEIFDDQFSVERPDGSNFTLKIRSTKLEDSAMYFCASTLAGGYTFGSGTRLTVV.

The V gene is TRBV5-5, the J gene TRBJ2-1; TRBD2 might be the D (6 bases). V was shortened by 4 bases and J by 6 bases, with 11 bases between the two germline ends. CDR1 and CDR2 from the germline V gene are SGHKS and YYEKEE (reference sequence). The CDR3 runs 13 residues. The CDR3 sequence: CASSPGTPNEQFF. The CDR3 DNA follows: TGTGCCAGCAGCCCCGGGACTCCCAATGAGCAGTTCTTC.